This TCR beta chain is from a study of metastatic and nonmetastatic thyroid tumors. Study-level background: Repertoire comparison spanned blood and tumor or nodule tissue of malignant and benign thyroid patients.

Points from the study as a whole: Compared with benign nodules, malignant thyroid tumors were reported to have significantly higher TCR beta diversity in both blood and tumor.

The germline V gene encodes CDR1 SGHRS and CDR2 YFSETQ. V trimming: 4 bases; J trimming: 2 bases; junction bases outside the gene matches: 4. The CDR3 extends over 14 amino acids. This clone occurred many times. Its antigen is unidentified. All patients were treatment-naive before thyroid surgery. In the authors' methods: To classify distant metastasis in papillary thyroid cancer, a model was built from CDR3 differences across clinicopathological groups. MiXCR was used by TCRdb to re-call the PCR reads. V and J calls and clone size were set by TCRdb, not the authors. This table has roughly 48,000 clones, 22% appearing once.

The chain recombines TRBV5-1 with TRBJ2-7; 9 bases align to TRBD2. The specimen was blood. This receptor was identified in a male donor with papillary thyroid cancer or a benign thyroid nodule (not recorded which). Some clones in this sample may be carry-over from other donors' samples. The CDR3 DNA is TGCGCCAGCAGCATGCGGGGGGGCGCCTACGAGCAGTACTTC. Encoded protein: CASSMRGGAYEQYF.